The subject of this entry is one T cell receptor beta chain. This CDR3 contains 13 residues. The J segment lost 4 bases and the V segment lost 4 bases, leaving 3 bases of the junction unmatched. Per germline, CDR1 MNHEY and CDR2 SVGAGI. The sample is drawn from a study of T cell responses to AZD1222 COVID-19 vaccine. Study background: Pooled samples include second doses given at about 4 or 12 weeks.

Method: immunoSEQ multiplex PCR; TCRdb's copy keeps in-frame clones and lacks some. This table holds 150,000 to 200,000 clones, approximately 92% found once. Sequences were derived from peripheral blood, sampled on day 0 of AZD1222 vaccination. The receptor was derived from an adult in good health. V and J are TRBV6-5 and TRBJ1-2, with 7 bases fitting TRBD1. DNA of the CDR3: TGTGCCAGCAGTTCAGGGGGGAGCTATGGCTACACCTTC. This translates into CASSSGGSYGYTF.